The 23 T cell receptor beta chains below all came from one sample that was sequenced in a study of beta chain features in type 1 diabetes. Expressed TCRB transcripts got sequenced, as all isolated RNA was reverse transcribed. Generated by immunoSEQ multiplex PCR, the TCRdb table keeps only in-frame clones and is missing some. The sample has under 900,000 clones, roughly 17% seen once; the top ten hold 0.02% to 0.025%. Sequenced input: naive CD4+ T cells from blood. These receptors all come from a young woman in good health.

The genes are TRBV18 and TRBJ1-4; perhaps TRBD1 as D (6 bases). CDR3 length: 14 residues. V was pared by 4 bases and J by 5 bases, with 11 bases between. Germline CDR1 is KGHSH and CDR2 is LQKENI. The CDR3: CASSQDSINEKLFF. The CDR3, as DNA: TGTGCCAGCTCACAGGACAGTATCAATGAAAAACTGTTTTTT.

The rearrangement links TRBV6-1 to TRBJ1-5, with D possibly being TRBD1 (6 bases). There are 15 residues in the CDR3. CDR1 and CDR2 from the germline V gene are MNHNS and SASEGT. Between the trimmed V and J ends, which lost 6 bases and 0 bases, there was a span of 12 bases. CDR3 sequence (DNA): TGTGCCAGCAGATGGACAGCCGATAGCAATCAGCCCCAGCATTTT. Translating it yields CASRWTADSNQPQHF.

The gene calls are TRBV9 and TRBJ2-5, with TRBD1 identical over 8 bases. This CDR3 is built from 14 residues. The V and J ends lost 3 bases and 3 bases, in that order; junction bases with no gene match: 4. Per germline, CDR1 SGDLS and CDR2 YYNGEE. CDR3 sequence: CASSAGQAKETQYF. The CDR3 bases are TGTGCCAGCAGCGCGGGACAGGCGAAAGAGACCCAGTACTTC.

This clone was observed a handful of times. The genes are TRBV5-4 and TRBJ1-1; TRBD1 matches at 7 bases. The trim removed 4 bases at V and 4 bases at J, leaving 4 bases unmatched. Germline CDR1 reads SGHNT; CDR2 reads YYREEE (reference sequence). The CDR3 is made up of 13 amino acids. This CDR3 reads CASSQTGPTEAFF. The CDR3 nucleotides are TGTGCCAGCAGCCAGACAGGGCCCACTGAAGCTTTCTTT.

This rearrangement joins TRBV18 to TRBJ2-5, with 8 bases lining up with TRBD1. The J segment lost 3 bases and the V segment lost 5 bases, leaving 8 bases of the junction unmatched. The CDR3 is 15 residues long. Germline V CDR1 and CDR2: KGHSH, LQKENI. This CDR3 is CASSGTGRPKETQYF. The DNA of the CDR3 is TGTGCCAGCTCAGGGACAGGACGACCTAAAGAGACCCAGTACTTC.

The table lists this clone with a few counts. V is TRBV11-2 and J is TRBJ2-1, with 11 bases identical to TRBD2. The V gene's germline CDR1 is SGHAT and CDR2 FQNNGV. Unmatched junction bases numbered 10, after V lost 4 bases and J lost 8 bases. CDR3 size: 16 residues. CDR3 nucleotide sequence: TGTGCCAGCAGCTCCGCTACTAGCGGGAGAAGGGATGAGCAGTTCTTC. It codes for CASSSATSGRRDEQFF.

This clone was seen only a few times. The chain uses TRBV6-5 and TRBJ2-7, with 7 bases fitting TRBD1. Trimming removed 0 bases from V and 3 bases from J; junction bases left unmatched: 8. CDR1 MNHEY and CDR2 SVGAGI come from the germline V gene. The CDR3 is 16 amino acids. CDR3 loop: CASSYSSGQAVYEQYF. The CDR3 region has the DNA TGTGCCAGCAGTTACTCGAGTGGACAGGCAGTCTACGAGCAGTACTTC.

This clone was seen more than once but under ten times. The chain couples TRBV10-3 to TRBJ2-7; 10 bases match TRBD2. V lost 9 bases and J lost 1; bases outside the gene matches: 24. The CDR3 loop spans 20 amino acids. Germline-derived CDR1 and CDR2 are ENHRY and SYGVKD. The CDR3 loop is CAIGTGGSSGSFLASYEQYF. CDR3 DNA: TGTGCCATAGGTACAGGGGGTTCTAGCGGGAGTTTTCTCGCTTCCTACGAGCAGTACTTC.

This clone was recorded a few times. The chain combines TRBV10-3 with TRBJ2-7; TRBD2 matches 8 bases. The CDR3 is made up of 12 amino acids. CDR1 and CDR2 from the germline V gene are ENHRY and SYGVKD. V dropped 8 bases and J dropped 5; count of bases not matched to a gene: 5. In nucleotides, the CDR3 is TGTGCCATCGCGACTAGCGCCGACGAGCAGTACTTC. Translation: CAIATSADEQYF.

This rearrangement joins TRBV28 to TRBJ1-2; D call uncertain. Trimming removed 0 bases from V and 6 bases from J, with 14 bases in between. CDR1 and CDR2 from the germline V gene are MDHEN and SYDVKM. The CDR3 is 15 amino acids. The CDR3 protein is CASSLWAVPLHGYTF. DNA for the CDR3: TGTGCCAGCAGTTTATGGGCGGTTCCTCTCCATGGCTACACCTTC.

The CDR3: CASSPPGPPPYNEQFF. DNA of the CDR3: TGTGCCAGCTCACCTCCGGGCCCCCCGCCCTACAATGAGCAGTTCTTC. The chain recombines TRBV18 with TRBJ2-1, with D unresolved. Trimming cost V 3 bases and J 2 bases, with 14 bases left between them. The CDR3 has 16 amino acids. The germline V gene encodes CDR1 KGHSH and CDR2 LQKENI. The whole variable domain, filled in from reference TRBV18 and TRBJ2-1, reads NAGVMQNPRHLVRRRGQEARLRCSPMKGHSHVYWYRQLPEEGLKFMVYLQKENIIDESGMPKERFSAEFPKEGPSILRIQQVVRGDSAAYFCASSPPGPPPYNEQFFGPGTRLTVL.

This clone was counted only a few times. The rearrangement uses TRBV7-2 and TRBJ2-5; no clear D. CDR1 and CDR2 from the germline V gene are SGHTA and FQGNSA. There are 13 residues in the CDR3. Trimming cost V 3 bases and J 3 bases, with 8 bases left between them. The CDR3 reads CASSLARKETQYF. CDR3 DNA sequence: TGTGCCAGCAGCTTGGCCAGAAAAGAGACCCAGTACTTC.

This sequence joins TRBV7-8 and TRBJ2-7; 7 bases match TRBD1. This CDR3 comprises 14 residues. The germline V gene has CDR1 SGHVS and CDR2 FQNEAQ. The J segment lost 0 bases and the V segment lost 5 bases, leaving 4 bases of the junction unmatched. CDR3 nucleotides: TGTGCCAGCAGCCGGACAGGAGCCTCCTACGAGCAGTACTTC. The encoded protein is CASSRTGASYEQYF.

This clone was counted a few times. V and J are TRBV28 and TRBJ2-5; the D is unclear. This CDR3 contains 14 residues. CDR1 and CDR2 (germline): MDHEN, SYDVKM. V was trimmed by 2 bases and J by 0 bases, leaving 7 bases between them. In nucleotides, the CDR3 is TGTGCCAGCAGTTTAGGGCAGTACCAAGAGACCCAGTACTTC. It yields the protein CASSLGQYQETQYF.

This clone was seen only a few times. J is TRBJ2-4 and V is TRBV4-2; D unclear. The CDR3 is 17 amino acids. CDR1 is LGHNA and CDR2 is YNFKEQ in the germline V gene. V was cut by 0 bases and J by 9 bases, with 21 bases left in between. CDR3 sequence reads: CASSQDASNRLFGIQYF. CDR3 nucleotide sequence: TGTGCCAGCAGCCAAGATGCCTCGAACAGATTGTTCGGCATTCAGTACTTC.

This clone has a handful of counts. The chain carries TRBV28 and TRBJ2-3; unclear D gene. Germline values: CDR1 MDHEN, CDR2 SYDVKM. The CDR3 runs 14 residues. The V gene lost 7 bases and the J gene lost 5 bases, with 16 bases spanning the gap. The CDR3 DNA sequence: TGTGCCAGCATCCCCAGCCTCCTGCAAGATACGCAGTATTTT. This codes for CASIPSLLQDTQYF.

The chain has TRBV7-9 and TRBJ2-1; 8 bases fit TRBD1. CDR1 and CDR2 (germline): SEHNR, FQNEAQ (reference sequence). CDR3 length: 14 residues. The junction had 5 bases not matched to a gene; V was cut back by 2 bases and J by 8 bases. The CDR3 spells CASSLLQGAYEQFF. The CDR3 DNA follows: TGTGCCAGCAGCTTACTTCAGGGGGCCTATGAGCAGTTCTTC.

This clone was found a few times. The V gene is TRBV25-1, the J gene TRBJ2-1; 13 nucleotides align to TRBD2. J was trimmed by 7 bases and V by 2 bases; bases with no gene match: 5. CDR1 is MGHDK, CDR2 SYGVNS, per germline. This CDR3 is 16 amino acids long. The CDR3 reads CASSEGGLAGVNEQFF. In DNA, the CDR3 is TGTGCCAGCAGTGAAGGAGGACTAGCGGGAGTAAATGAGCAGTTCTTC.

V is TRBV28 and J is TRBJ2-7, with 9 bases that match TRBD2. Germline lookup yields CDR1 MDHEN and CDR2 SYDVKM. J gave up 8 bases and V 2 bases, and 13 bases lay outside the gene matches. The CDR3 length is 16 residues. The CDR3 reads CASSLAGGPGPSKQYF. CDR3 DNA: TGTGCCAGCAGTTTAGCGGGAGGGCCGGGCCCTTCCAAGCAGTACTTC.

The V gene is TRBV5-4, the J gene TRBJ2-7; TRBD2 aligns across 11 bases. J gave up 6 bases and V 0 bases, and 8 bases lay outside the gene matches. The CDR3 runs to 16 residues. CDR1 and CDR2 from the germline V gene are SGHNT and YYREEE (reference sequence). The chain's CDR3 is CASSLDASLAGVEQYF. The CDR3 nucleotides are TGTGCCAGCAGCTTGGATGCGTCACTAGCGGGAGTCGAGCAGTACTTC.

The chain joins TRBV7-3 to TRBJ2-3, with D maybe TRBD2 (6 bases). Trimming left V 2 bases short and J 3 bases short, with 9 bases between. From germline, CDR1 is SGHTA and CDR2 FQGTGA. The CDR3 sequence is 14 residues long. CDR3 protein: CASSLVSGTDTQYF. In nucleotides, the CDR3 is TGTGCCAGCAGCTTAGTCAGCGGGACAGATACGCAGTATTTT.

The rearrangement joins TRBV7-9 to TRBJ1-1; TRBD1 might be the D (5 bases). Trimming removed 3 bases from V and 3 bases from J, with 14 bases in between. The CDR3 loop spans 15 amino acids. CDR1 is SEHNR and CDR2 is FQNEAQ in the germline V gene (reference sequence). CDR3 amino acids: CASSLKGDGDTEAFF. Written as DNA, the CDR3 is TGTGCCAGCAGCTTGAAAGGGGACGGAGACACTGAAGCTTTCTTT.

This chain connects TRBV5-4 to TRBJ1-2, with D hard to call. Germline CDR1 is SGHNT and CDR2 is YYREEE (reference sequence). Trimming removed 0 bases at V and 7 bases at J, with 16 bases between. This CDR3 comprises 15 residues. CDR3 in amino acids: CASSLARVSPRGYTF. The CDR3 nucleotides read TGTGCCAGCAGCTTGGCGAGAGTAAGTCCCCGTGGCTACACCTTC.